Listed here are 2 T cell receptor beta chains from one sample, sequenced in a study of T cell repertoires in cytomegalovirus infection (dated by TCRdb to between 2018 and 2020). Instrument used: Illumina HiSeq 1500. TCRdb reanalyzed the raw reads on its own, using fastp at Q25 for trimming and MiXCR for clone calling, and kept in-frame beta chains. Every distinct CDR3 protein forms one entry, paired with its most common genes and DNA. Within this sample are hundreds of thousands of distinct CDR3 sequences, with 17% of them counted one time only. Around 11% of the sample is held by the ten biggest clonotypes. Sequenced: PBMCs. These receptors came from a human donor in good health (CMV status not recorded). Some clones in this sample may be carry-over from other donors' samples.

This clonotype was observed a few times. J is TRBJ2-4 and V is TRBV7-2; 7 nucleotides agree with TRBD2. The CDR3 has 17 residues. The V and J ends lost 6 bases and 6 bases, in that order; junction bases with no gene match: 17. In germline, CDR1 is SGHTA, CDR2 FQGNSA. The CDR3 DNA reads as TGTGCCAGCAGTTTTAATGGCGTGGAGGGCGGGGGAAACATTCAGTACTTC. Its translation: CASSFNGVEGGGNIQYF.

This chain links TRBV20-1 with TRBJ2-2; 9 bases match TRBD2. Trimming removed 6 bases from V and 1 base from J; junction bases left unmatched: 9. The germline gives CDR1 DFQATT, CDR2 SNEGSKA (reference sequence). The CDR3 consists of 16 residues. The DNA for the CDR3 is TGCAGTGCCAACCCTCGACTAGCGGTGAACACCGGGGAGCTGTTTTTT. Protein: CSANPRLAVNTGELFF.